What follows describes a single TCR beta chain. The sample comes from a study of blood T cell repertoires in COVID-19. Study-level background: Collection of acute and convalescent COVID-19 samples took place in the United States, Italy and Spain. Sources were T cells, B-cell-depleted T cells, or PBMCs; the material itself was cDNA or gDNA.

The CDR3 totals 16 residues. CDR1 and CDR2 (germline): SGHTS, YDEGEE. With 1 base clipped from V and 4 bases from J, the junction kept 6 bases outside the gene matches. In the source study's methods: Nucleated cell counts were estimated from reference gene primer amplification. Profiled with immunoSEQ multiplex PCR; TCRdb holds only in-frame clones, not every one. V, J and clone size reflect that table, while D and trimming were determined from the DNA. The sample includes 150,000 to 200,000 clones, about 81% seen only once; the top ten take about 11%. This sequence joins TRBV5-8 and TRBJ2-7; 12 bases are a match to TRBD1. The clonotype was recovered from a woman of 80 years or more with COVID-19, enrolled during active disease. Input material: peripheral blood. The CDR3: CASSLPRDRGPYEQYF. Written as DNA, the CDR3 is TGTGCCAGCAGCTTGCCCAGGGACAGGGGGCCGTACGAGCAGTACTTC.